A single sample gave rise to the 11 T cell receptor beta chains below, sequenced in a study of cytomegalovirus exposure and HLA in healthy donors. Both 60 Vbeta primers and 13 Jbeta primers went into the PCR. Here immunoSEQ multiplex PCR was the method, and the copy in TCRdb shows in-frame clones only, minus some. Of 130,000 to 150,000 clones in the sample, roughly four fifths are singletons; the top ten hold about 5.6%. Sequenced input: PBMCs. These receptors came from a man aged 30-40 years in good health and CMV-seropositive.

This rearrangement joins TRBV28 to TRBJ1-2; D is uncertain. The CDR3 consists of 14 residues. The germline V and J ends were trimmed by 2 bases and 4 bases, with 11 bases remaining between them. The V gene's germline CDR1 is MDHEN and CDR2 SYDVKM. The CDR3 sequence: CASSLGGEPYGYTF. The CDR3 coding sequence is TGTGCCAGCAGTTTAGGCGGGGAGCCCTATGGCTACACCTTC.

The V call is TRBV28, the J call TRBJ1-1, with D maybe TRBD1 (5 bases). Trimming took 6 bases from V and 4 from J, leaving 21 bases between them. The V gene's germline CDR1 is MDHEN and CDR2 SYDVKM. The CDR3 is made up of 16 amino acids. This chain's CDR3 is CASSPATQGPTTEAFF. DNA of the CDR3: TGTGCCAGCAGCCCCGCTACCCAGGGTCCCACCACTGAAGCTTTCTTT.

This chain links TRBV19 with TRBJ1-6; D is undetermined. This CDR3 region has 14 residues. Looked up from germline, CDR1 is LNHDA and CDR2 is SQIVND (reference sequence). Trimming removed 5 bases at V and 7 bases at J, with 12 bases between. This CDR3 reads CASSAQVVNSPLHF. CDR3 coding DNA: TGTGCCAGTAGTGCGCAGGTGGTCAATTCACCCCTCCACTTT.

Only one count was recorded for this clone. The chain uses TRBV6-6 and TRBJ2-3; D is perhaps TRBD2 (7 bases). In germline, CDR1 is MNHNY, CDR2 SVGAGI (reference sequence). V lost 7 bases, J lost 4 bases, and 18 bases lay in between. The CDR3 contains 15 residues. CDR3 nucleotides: TGTGCCAGCAATTCAGGGGAGGGGGTTGCAGATACGCAGTATTTT. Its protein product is CASNSGEGVADTQYF.

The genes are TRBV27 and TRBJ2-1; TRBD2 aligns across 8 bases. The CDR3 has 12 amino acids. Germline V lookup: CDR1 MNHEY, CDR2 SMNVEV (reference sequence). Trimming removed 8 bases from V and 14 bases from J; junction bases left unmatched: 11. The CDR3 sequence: CASGTSGRREFF. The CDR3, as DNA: TGTGCCAGCGGCACTAGCGGTCGAAGAGAGTTCTTC.

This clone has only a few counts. The CDR3 DNA reads TGTGCCAGCAGTGGAGGAATCGGACAGTACTATGGCTACACCTTC. Translation: CASSGGIGQYYGYTF. This chain joins TRBV6-1 and TRBJ1-2; TRBD1 might be the D (6 bases). There are 15 residues in the CDR3. CDR1 and CDR2 (germline): MNHNS, SASEGT. Trimming removed 4 bases at V and 3 bases at J, with 15 bases between.

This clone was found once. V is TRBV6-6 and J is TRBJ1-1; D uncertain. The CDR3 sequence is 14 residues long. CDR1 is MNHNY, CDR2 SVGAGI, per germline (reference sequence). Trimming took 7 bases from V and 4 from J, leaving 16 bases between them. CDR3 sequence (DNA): TGTGCCAGCATCCCAAGACGGGTAAGCACTGAAGCTTTCTTT. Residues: CASIPRRVSTEAFF.

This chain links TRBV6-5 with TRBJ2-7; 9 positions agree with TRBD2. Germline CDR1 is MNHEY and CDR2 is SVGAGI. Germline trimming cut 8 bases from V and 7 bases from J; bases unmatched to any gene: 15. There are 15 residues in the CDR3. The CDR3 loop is CASAAGGTGGQEQYF. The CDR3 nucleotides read TGTGCCAGCGCCGCGGGAGGGACGGGGGGGCAAGAGCAGTACTTC.

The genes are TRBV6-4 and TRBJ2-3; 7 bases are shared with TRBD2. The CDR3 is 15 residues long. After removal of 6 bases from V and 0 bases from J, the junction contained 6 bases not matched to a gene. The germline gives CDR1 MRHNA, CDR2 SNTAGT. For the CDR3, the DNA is TGTGCCAGCAGCTATACGGGGGGAAGCACAGATACGCAGTATTTT. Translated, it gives CASSYTGGSTDTQYF.

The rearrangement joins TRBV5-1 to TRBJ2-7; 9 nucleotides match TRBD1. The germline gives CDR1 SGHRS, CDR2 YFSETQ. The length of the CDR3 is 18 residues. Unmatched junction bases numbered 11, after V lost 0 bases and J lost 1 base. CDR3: CASSLGRGLDRGSYEQYF. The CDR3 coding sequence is TGCGCCAGCAGCTTGGGGAGGGGGTTAGACAGGGGGTCCTACGAGCAGTACTTC. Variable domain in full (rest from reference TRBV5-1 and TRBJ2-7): KAGVTQTPRYLIKTRGQQVTLSCSPISGHRSVSWYQQTPGQGLQFLFEYFSETQRNKGNFPGRFSGRQFSNSRSEMNVSTLELGDSALYLCASSLGRGLDRGSYEQYFGPGTRLTVT.

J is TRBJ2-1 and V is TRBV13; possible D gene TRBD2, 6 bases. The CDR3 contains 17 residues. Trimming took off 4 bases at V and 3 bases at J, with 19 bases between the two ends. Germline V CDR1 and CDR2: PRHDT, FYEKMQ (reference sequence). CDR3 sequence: CASSYPTGGSYYNEQFF. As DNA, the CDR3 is TGTGCCAGCAGCTACCCCACTGGGGGGTCGTACTACAATGAGCAGTTCTTC.